This TCR beta chain comes out of a study of T cells in localized non-small cell lung cancer. The repertoire was sequenced with immunoSEQ multiplex PCR; TCRdb's copy has only in-frame clones and lacks some. The sample holds about 33,000 clones, under 85% seen once. Trimming left V 6 bases short and J 6 bases short, with 16 bases between. The germline gives CDR1 SGHRS, CDR2 YFSETQ. This CDR3 comprises 14 residues. The V call is TRBV5-1, the J call TRBJ2-1; possible D gene TRBD2, 5 bases. The specimen comprised peripheral blood, sampled before any cancer treatment. The receptor was derived from a male donor aged 60 or older with stage II squamous cell lung carcinoma. The CDR3 DNA follows: TGCGCCAGCAACGCGGGTAGCAAGGGCAATGAGCAGTTCTTC. This gives the protein CASNAGSKGNEQFF.